One sample yielded the 30 T cell receptor beta chains listed below, sequenced in a study of OX40 agonist ivuxolimab in advanced cancers. Clones were sequenced by immunoSEQ multiplex PCR, and TCRdb holds only the in-frame ones, with some missing. The sample has 50,000 to 65,000 clones, roughly 89% seen once. Sequences were derived from CD4+ or CD8+ T cells sorted from blood, sampled in a trial of the OX40 agonist ivuxolimab. All receptors derive from an adult with an advanced solid tumor such as melanoma, head and neck, liver or kidney cancer.

The rearrangement joins TRBV30 to TRBJ2-2; a weak D match, TRBD1 (5 bases). Germline-derived CDR1 and CDR2 are GTSNPN and SVGIG (reference sequence). The CDR3 is 12 amino acids. Trimming shortened V by 2 bases and J by 4 bases, and 5 bases separated the two germline ends. CDR3 protein: CAWSRGTGELFF. In DNA, the CDR3 is TGTGCCTGGAGTAGGGGCACCGGGGAGCTGTTTTTT.

The V gene is TRBV7-9, the J gene TRBJ1-2, with a possible D match to TRBD1 (5 bases). The CDR3 sequence is 13 residues long. Germline V CDR1 and CDR2: SEHNR, FQNEAQ (reference sequence). The V and J ends lost 5 bases and 6 bases respectively, with 13 bases between them. In DNA, the CDR3 is TGTGCCAGCAGCCTGTCTCAGGGTCATGGCTACACCTTC. Amino acid sequence: CASSLSQGHGYTF.

The genes are TRBV6-1 and TRBJ1-6; D is ambiguous. The V and J ends lost 2 bases and 6 bases respectively, with 2 bases between them. The CDR3 has 12 residues. Germline V gene sequence: CDR1 MNHNS, CDR2 SASEGT. The CDR3 spells CASSEPNSPLHF. The DNA of the CDR3 is TGTGCCAGCAGTGAACCTAATTCACCCCTCCACTTT.

This clone came up a few times. This sequence joins TRBV28 and TRBJ2-1; the match to TRBD2 covers 8 bases. CDR3 length: 14 amino acids. V trimming: 5 bases; J trimming: 4 bases; junction bases outside the gene matches: 4. Germline CDR1 and CDR2: MDHEN and SYDVKM. The CDR3 nucleotides read TGTGCCAGCAGTCCCGGACTAGCTTACAATGAGCAGTTCTTC. It encodes CASSPGLAYNEQFF.

The J gene is TRBJ1-1, the V gene TRBV30, with D possibly being TRBD1 (5 bases). The length of the CDR3 is 14 residues. V was clipped by 4 bases and J by 9 bases, with 21 bases between them. The germline CDR1 and CDR2 sequences are GTSNPN and SVGIG (reference sequence). The CDR3 coding sequence is TGTGCCTGGACTAAGGGGCTGGGGGTGGGGAAAGCTTTCTTT. It specifies CAWTKGLGVGKAFF.

The chain uses TRBV15 and TRBJ2-1, with D maybe TRBD2 (6 bases). This CDR3 has 17 amino acids. In germline, CDR1 is LNHNV, CDR2 YYDKDF (reference sequence). V lost 0 bases and J 5 bases, leaving 17 bases between the germline ends. In nucleotides, the CDR3 is TGTGCCACCAGCAGAGATACGGGACTCATATCCCACAATGAGCAGTTCTTC. It yields the protein CATSRDTGLISHNEQFF.

The chain recombines TRBV7-2 with TRBJ1-1; unclear D gene. Germline CDR1 reads SGHTA; CDR2 reads FQGNSA. Trimming removed 1 base from V and 1 base from J, with 7 bases in between. This CDR3 has 14 amino acids. CDR3 loop: CASSLVEGNTEAFF. The CDR3 nucleotides are TGTGCCAGCAGCTTAGTCGAGGGGAACACTGAAGCTTTCTTT.

The chain recombines TRBV11-1 with TRBJ2-2, with D perhaps TRBD2 (6 bases). This CDR3 has 17 amino acids. Deletions cut 5 bases from V and 0 bases from J, with 16 bases between. Germline CDR1 SGHAT, CDR2 FQDESV (reference sequence). CDR3 DNA sequence: TGTGCCAGCAGCCCAGGGTCGTGGGAGGCGAACACCGGGGAGCTGTTTTTT. It translates to CASSPGSWEANTGELFF.

The chain couples TRBV6-6 to TRBJ2-4, with D unclear. Germline values: CDR1 MNHNY, CDR2 SVGAGI (reference sequence). The germline V and J ends were trimmed by 4 bases and 1 base, with 2 bases remaining between them. The CDR3 runs 12 residues. CDR3 coding DNA: TGTGCCAGCAGTTTGGCCAAAAACATTCAGTACTTC. It specifies CASSLAKNIQYF.

The rearrangement links TRBV11-2 to TRBJ2-3; a possible D gene is TRBD2 (5 bases). The V gene's germline CDR1 is SGHAT and CDR2 FQNNGV. Trimming removed 3 bases from V and 0 bases from J, with 10 bases in between. There are 15 residues in the CDR3. The CDR3 coding sequence is TGTGCCAGCAGCTTTCAGCGGACTAGCACAGATACGCAGTATTTT. This gives the protein CASSFQRTSTDTQYF. Variable domain in full (rest from reference TRBV11-2 and TRBJ2-3): EAGVAQSPRYKIIEKRQSVAFWCNPISGHATLYWYQQILGQGPKLLIQFQNNGVVDDSQLPKDRFSAERLKGVDSTLKIQPAKLEDSAVYLCASSFQRTSTDTQYFGPGTRLTVL.

The chain joins TRBV10-3 to TRBJ1-2; 7 bases are shared with TRBD1. V lost 11 bases to trimming and J lost 6 bases; unmatched junction nucleotides: 12. This CDR3 spans 13 amino acids. Germline CDR1 ENHRY, CDR2 SYGVKD. CDR3 sequence: CAVAGTVKDGYTF. DNA for the CDR3: TGTGCCGTCGCCGGGACAGTAAAGGATGGCTACACCTTC.

This clone was seen only once. This chain links TRBV7-9 with TRBJ2-6, with 8 bases matching TRBD1. Germline CDR1 reads SEHNR; CDR2 reads FQNEAQ (reference sequence). Trimming took 0 bases from V and 0 from J; bases not matched to a gene: 7. The CDR3 contains 19 residues. CDR3 region: CASSLAGAGGVSGANVLTF. The CDR3 DNA sequence: TGTGCCAGCAGCTTAGCCGGGGCAGGGGGCGTCTCTGGGGCCAACGTCCTGACTTTC.

V is TRBV6-1 and J is TRBJ2-2, with 8 bases fitting TRBD1. Germline lookup yields CDR1 MNHNS and CDR2 SASEGT. There are 13 residues in the CDR3. Germline trimming cut 4 bases from V and 5 bases from J; bases unmatched to any gene: 0. CDR3 loop: CASSGQGTGELFF. For the CDR3, the DNA is TGTGCCAGCAGTGGACAGGGGACCGGGGAGCTGTTTTTT.

This clone was detected only a few times. The chain joins TRBV7-9 to TRBJ2-1; 10 bases are shared with TRBD1. Germline CDR1 and CDR2: SEHNR and FQNEAQ (reference sequence). With V trimmed by 8 bases and J by 7 bases, 11 bases remained unmatched. CDR3 size: 15 residues. CDR3 region: CASEKLGQGWNEQFF. The CDR3 DNA follows: TGTGCCAGCGAGAAGCTGGGACAGGGGTGGAATGAGCAGTTCTTC.

The chain couples TRBV23-1 to TRBJ2-2; TRBD1 might be the D (5 bases). TRBV23-1 is an open reading frame whose function is uncertain. The CDR3 consists of 16 residues. Trimming pared 0 bases from V and 6 bases from J, leaving 14 bases between. The CDR3 DNA reads as TGCGCCAGCAGTCAATCGCAAGGGGTTTTAGCCGGGGAGCTGTTTTTT. Translated, it gives CASSQSQGVLAGELFF.

The rearrangement joins TRBV18 to TRBJ1-4, with D perhaps matching TRBD1 (6 bases). Germline V CDR1 and CDR2: KGHSH, LQKENI. The CDR3 runs 13 residues. With 2 bases removed from V and 8 bases from J, the gap between germline ends came to 9 bases. CDR3 region: CASSPSTGEKLFF. The CDR3 nucleotides read TGTGCCAGCTCACCATCAACAGGGGAAAAACTGTTTTTT.

The CDR3 sequence is CASSPPIGVQETQYF. The CDR3 DNA reads TGTGCCAGCTCACCACCAATAGGGGTTCAAGAGACCCAGTACTTC. The chain recombines TRBV18 with TRBJ2-5; possible D gene TRBD1, 5 bases. V was pared by 0 bases and J by 2 bases, with 10 bases between. Per germline, CDR1 KGHSH and CDR2 LQKENI. The CDR3 runs to 15 residues.

Comment on this clone: The junction and the germline gene differ at one end; a read error may be behind it. V is TRBV18 and J is TRBJ1-1, with TRBD1 as a possible D gene (6 bases). This CDR3 contains 15 residues. Per germline, CDR1 KGHSH and CDR2 LQKENI. The CDR3 DNA is TGTACCAGCTCAAATAGTTGGGGGCAGAACACTGAAGCTTTCTTT. Protein sequence: CTSSNSWGQNTEAFF.

This clone was recorded only once. CDR3 sequence (DNA): TGTGCCAGCAGCTTTTCCACCGGGGAGCTGTTTTTT. Translated: CASSFSTGELFF. This chain links TRBV11-3 with TRBJ2-2; D call uncertain. Deletions cut 3 bases from V and 4 bases from J, with 3 bases between. CDR3 size: 12 residues. Germline values: CDR1 SGHNT, CDR2 YENEEA.

The rearrangement links TRBV9 to TRBJ2-3, with unresolved D. Germline V gene sequence: CDR1 SGDLS, CDR2 YYNGEE. V dropped 0 bases and J dropped 3 bases, with 11 bases sitting between them. This CDR3 is 15 amino acids long. For the CDR3, the DNA is TGTGCCAGCAGCGTAGGGGTCGTGGAGACAGATACGCAGTATTTT. Translation: CASSVGVVETDTQYF.

This clone was detected only once. The rearrangement joins TRBV4-2 to TRBJ1-4; D call uncertain. There are 15 residues in the CDR3. V lost 0 bases, J lost 3 bases, and 8 bases lay in between. CDR1 is LGHNA, CDR2 YNFKEQ, per germline. In DNA, the CDR3 is TGTGCCAGCAGCCAAGATGGCGGGGCTAATGAAAAACTGTTTTTT. It translates to CASSQDGGANEKLFF.

The rearrangement joins TRBV7-8 to TRBJ2-2, with a tentative D call TRBD1 (5 bases). Germline V CDR1 and CDR2: SGHVS, FQNEAQ. V was shortened by 3 bases and J by 1 base, with 6 bases between the two germline ends. CDR3 length: 14 residues. The CDR3 nucleotides are TGTGCCAGCAGCTTCGGACAGAACACCGGGGAGCTGTTTTTT. This encodes CASSFGQNTGELFF.

The chain recombines TRBV2 with TRBJ1-5, with no clear D. The CDR3 contains 13 residues. V lost 6 bases to trimming and J lost 0 bases, with 6 bases between them. Germline V CDR1 and CDR2: SNHLY, FYNNEI. The CDR3 coding sequence is TGTGCCAGCAGGCTATATAGCAATCAGCCCCAGCATTTT. Translation gives CASRLYSNQPQHF.

The chain uses TRBV19 and TRBJ2-1, with D possibly TRBD1 on 6 matching bases. The CDR3 covers 15 residues. CDR1 and CDR2 (germline): LNHDA, SQIVND (reference sequence). Trimming took off 1 base at V and 8 bases at J, with 15 bases between the two ends. The chain's CDR3 is CASSIGNQQGYEQFF. Here the CDR3 DNA reads TGTGCCAGTAGTATAGGGAACCAACAGGGCTATGAGCAGTTCTTC.

V gene TRBV5-1 combines with J gene TRBJ1-1; D gene uncertain. This CDR3 has 14 amino acids. V was shortened by 5 bases and J by 5 bases, with 16 bases between the two germline ends. The germline CDR1 and CDR2 sequences are SGHRS and YFSETQ. CDR3 residues: CASSSGSLATEAFF. CDR3 DNA sequence: TGCGCCAGCAGTTCGGGATCCTTAGCGACTGAAGCTTTCTTT.

This clone was observed once. The chain recombines TRBV7-2 with TRBJ2-1; 12 bases align to TRBD1. Germline CDR1 reads SGHTA; CDR2 reads FQGNSA. V shed 5 bases, J shed 8 bases, and the junction held 7 bases outside the gene matches. The CDR3 consists of 15 residues. The CDR3 DNA sequence: TGTGCCAGCAGCGGGGGACAGGGGGCGCGGTATGAGCAGTTCTTC. It yields the protein CASSGGQGARYEQFF.

In DNA, the CDR3 is TGTGCCAGCAGCTTAGAAAGAGGGAACTATGGCTACACCTTC. This sequence encodes CASSLERGNYGYTF. This rearrangement joins TRBV11-2 to TRBJ1-2; D gene unclear. Germline V gives CDR1 SGHAT, CDR2 FQNNGV. V was clipped by 0 bases and J by 2 bases, with 7 bases between them. The CDR3 consists of 14 residues.

This chain links TRBV6-6 with TRBJ1-4; TRBD1 matches at 8 bases. V shed 7 bases, J shed 4 bases, and the junction held 5 bases outside the gene matches. Germline loops: CDR1 MNHNY, CDR2 SVGAGI (reference sequence). This CDR3 region has 14 residues. CDR3 nucleotides: TGTGCCAGCACCGAGGACAGGGTTAATGAAAAACTGTTTTTT. Translated, it gives CASTEDRVNEKLFF.

This chain uses TRBV2 with TRBJ1-2; D remains ambiguous. The CDR3 length is 12 residues. The germline CDR1 and CDR2 sequences are SNHLY and FYNNEI. The V end lost 7 bases, the J end lost 0 bases, and 6 bases lay between the germline ends. The CDR3 DNA reads TGTGCCAGCACTGTGTCTAACTATGGCTACACCTTC. This gives the protein CASTVSNYGYTF. Together with reference TRBV2 and TRBJ1-2, the CDR3 gives the full variable domain: EPEVTQTPSHQVTQMGQEVILRCVPISNHLYFYWYRQILGQKVEFLVSFYNNEISEKSEIFDDQFSVERPDGSNFTLKIRSTKLEDSAMYFCASTVSNYGYTFGSGTRLTVV.

V usage is TRBV5-1 and J usage is TRBJ2-5; no clear D gene. The germline V and J ends were trimmed by 0 bases and 2 bases, with 8 bases remaining between them. The CDR3 has 14 amino acids. Germline V gene lookup returns CDR1 SGHRS and CDR2 YFSETQ. CDR3 protein: CASSLGVDQETQYF. DNA for the CDR3: TGCGCCAGCAGCTTGGGGGTAGATCAAGAGACCCAGTACTTC.